What follows are 24 T cell receptor beta chains derived from one specimen sequenced in a study of blood T cell repertoires in COVID-19. Assay: immunoSEQ multiplex PCR; the TCRdb copy retains only in-frame clones and omits some. This sample yields about 55,000 clones, of which more than 80% are seen a single time; roughly 15% belongs to the top ten. Input material: peripheral blood. The receptor source for this set is a human donor in a cohort sampled during active COVID-19.

J is TRBJ1-2 and V is TRBV28; TRBD1 matches 7 bases. The CDR3 contains 12 residues. Trimming took 3 bases from V and 5 from J; bases not matched to a gene: 0. Germline V gene lookup returns CDR1 MDHEN and CDR2 SYDVKM. The CDR3 here is CASSFRGYGYTF. CDR3 DNA sequence: TGTGCCAGCAGTTTCAGGGGGTATGGCTACACCTTC.

The rearrangement joins TRBV6-2 or TRBV6-3 to TRBJ1-5; 9 nucleotides agree with TRBD1. The CDR3 has 14 amino acids. CDR1 MNHEY and CDR2 SVGEGT come from the germline V gene. With 5 bases clipped from V and 7 bases from J, the junction kept 6 bases outside the gene matches. The DNA of the CDR3 is TGTGCCAGCAGTGGTACAGGGGGCGGCCAGCCCCAGCATTTT. This encodes CASSGTGGGQPQHF.

This clone was picked up one time. The chain is built from TRBV19 and TRBJ1-1; D remains unclear. Germline CDR1 and CDR2: LNHDA and SQIVND (reference sequence). The germline V and J ends were trimmed by 0 bases and 2 bases, with 4 bases remaining between them. The CDR3 is made up of 13 amino acids. CDR3 sequence reads: CASSIEINTEAFF. CDR3 bases: TGTGCCAGTAGTATAGAAATAAACACTGAAGCTTTCTTT.

This sequence joins TRBV15 and TRBJ1-5; D uncertain. The CDR3 is 14 amino acids. V was trimmed by 5 bases and J by 1 base, leaving 9 bases between them. The germline gives CDR1 LNHNV, CDR2 YYDKDF (reference sequence). CDR3 DNA sequence: TGTGCCACCAGCCCGCGAGGAAGCAATCAGCCCCAGCATTTT. Protein product: CATSPRGSNQPQHF.

V usage is TRBV18 and J usage is TRBJ1-2; 7 bases match TRBD1. With V trimmed by 1 base and J by 4 bases, 3 bases remained unmatched. Germline CDR1 KGHSH, CDR2 LQKENI. The CDR3 has 14 residues. CDR3 DNA: TGTGCCAGCTCACCACGCCGGGACAGCTATGGCTACACCTTC. This sequence encodes CASSPRRDSYGYTF.

This clone was seen once. This sequence joins TRBV28 and TRBJ1-3; 7 bases align to TRBD1. The CDR3 consists of 14 residues. Germline V gene lookup returns CDR1 MDHEN and CDR2 SYDVKM. With 8 bases clipped from V and 2 bases from J, the junction kept 6 bases outside the gene matches. The CDR3: CASREGAAGNTIYF. The CDR3 DNA follows: TGTGCCAGCCGAGAGGGGGCGGCTGGAAACACCATATATTTT.

The rearrangement links TRBV6-5 to TRBJ2-1; 7 nucleotides agree with TRBD2. The CDR3 extends over 16 amino acids. CDR1 is MNHEY, CDR2 SVGAGI, per germline. Trimming cost V 2 bases and J 6 bases; bases outside gene matches: 10. CDR3 residues: CASSYNPPGLPNEQFF. The CDR3 DNA sequence: TGTGCCAGCAGTTACAACCCTCCGGGACTACCCAATGAGCAGTTCTTC.

The CDR3: CASSAGQSDTEAFF. The CDR3 DNA sequence: TGTGCCAGCAGCGCCGGACAGTCAGACACTGAAGCTTTCTTT. This chain joins TRBV7-9 and TRBJ1-1, with a weak D call TRBD1 (6 bases). The CDR3 consists of 14 residues. Trimming stripped 5 bases from V and 3 bases from J, with 13 bases between. CDR1 and CDR2 (germline): SEHNR, FQNEAQ (reference sequence).

This clone was seen more than once but under ten times. The chain links TRBV2 to TRBJ2-7; 7 bases fit TRBD2. The CDR3 consists of 15 residues. The ends lost 4 bases at V and 0 bases at J; junction bases unmatched: 6. In germline, CDR1 is SNHLY, CDR2 FYNNEI. The CDR3 is CASSAGGSGSYEQYF. CDR3 nucleotide sequence: TGTGCCAGCAGTGCTGGCGGGAGCGGCTCCTACGAGCAGTACTTC.

The genes are TRBV6-5 and TRBJ2-2, with 7 bases fitting TRBD2. The V and J ends lost 11 bases and 8 bases, in that order; junction bases with no gene match: 11. From germline, CDR1 is MNHEY and CDR2 SVGAGI. The CDR3 runs to 13 residues. The CDR3 protein is CAEGGTTVGELFF. The CDR3, as DNA: TGTGCCGAGGGAGGGACTACGGTTGGGGAGCTGTTTTTT.

In its sample, this clone was seen a few times. The rearrangement joins TRBV6-6 to TRBJ1-1; a possible D gene is TRBD1 (6 bases). This CDR3 region has 14 residues. The V and J ends lost 10 bases and 1 base respectively, with 16 bases between them. From germline, CDR1 is MNHNY and CDR2 SVGAGI (reference sequence). The chain's CDR3 is CATTRDTENTEAFF. The DNA of the CDR3 is TGTGCCACCACGAGGGACACCGAGAACACTGAAGCTTTCTTT.

The V call is TRBV10-2, the J call TRBJ1-1, with TRBD1 identical over 10 bases. With 3 bases clipped from V and 5 bases from J, the junction kept 3 bases outside the gene matches. The CDR3 extends over 14 amino acids. CDR1 is WSHSY and CDR2 is SAAADI in the germline V gene. The CDR3 nucleotides are TGCGCCAGCAGTGATAGGGGACAGGGGACTGAAGCTTTCTTT. Translation: CASSDRGQGTEAFF.

The V call is TRBV21-1, the J call TRBJ1-6; TRBD1, the table's D call, lacks a check against the DNA. TRBV21-1 counts as a pseudogene. This CDR3 contains 15 residues. The DNA for the CDR3 is TGTGCCAGCAGCCGAGGACAGGGGCGGGGTTCACCCCTCCACTTT. Protein product: CASSRGQGRGSPLHF.

There are a few counts of this clone. V is TRBV2 and J is TRBJ2-7, with 11 bases matching TRBD1. The CDR3 is made up of 14 amino acids. CDR1 SNHLY and CDR2 FYNNEI come from the germline V gene. The trim removed 8 bases at V and 3 bases at J, leaving 6 bases unmatched. CDR3 region: CASVSGTGGYEQYF. The DNA for the CDR3 is TGTGCCAGCGTCTCCGGGACAGGGGGCTACGAGCAGTACTTC.

This chain connects TRBV6-5 to TRBJ2-7; TRBD1 matches at 8 bases. There are 16 residues in the CDR3. V lost 0 bases, J lost 1 base, and 5 bases stayed unmatched. Germline V gene data show CDR1 as MNHEY and CDR2 as SVGAGI. The CDR3 protein is CASSYSTGAYSYEQYF. For the CDR3, the DNA is TGTGCCAGCAGTTACTCGACAGGGGCCTATTCCTACGAGCAGTACTTC.

The chain recombines TRBV7-9 with TRBJ2-1; 9 nucleotides match TRBD1. V lost 4 bases, J lost 4 bases, and 11 bases stayed unmatched. Looked up from germline, CDR1 is SEHNR and CDR2 is FQNEAQ (reference sequence). The CDR3 length is 17 residues. The CDR3 coding sequence is TGTGCCAGCAGCTCGGGGACAGGGTTTGGATCTTACAATGAGCAGTTCTTC. The encoded protein is CASSSGTGFGSYNEQFF.

The chain recombines TRBV4-2 with TRBJ2-6; TRBD2 aligns across 10 bases. J gave up 0 bases and V 1 base, and 9 bases lay outside the gene matches. The CDR3 length is 20 residues. CDR1 is LGHNA, CDR2 YNFKEQ, per germline. The CDR3 protein is CASSQGAWTSGSSGANVLTF. Written as DNA, the CDR3 is TGTGCCAGCAGCCAAGGAGCCTGGACTAGCGGAAGCTCTGGGGCCAACGTCCTGACTTTC.

The chain carries TRBV7-8 and TRBJ1-3; unclear D gene. This CDR3 region has 16 residues. Germline V gene data show CDR1 as SGHVS and CDR2 as FQNEAQ. The V and J ends lost 5 bases and 0 bases respectively, with 14 bases between them. CDR3 sequence reads: CASSRGQVNSGNTIYF. In DNA, the CDR3 is TGTGCCAGCAGCCGTGGTCAGGTTAACTCTGGAAACACCATATATTTT.

CDR3 region: CASSLGLAGGLFHTDTQYF. The CDR3 nucleotides read TGCGCCAGCAGCTTGGGACTAGCGGGGGGGCTCTTCCACACAGATACGCAGTATTTT. The chain couples TRBV5-1 to TRBJ2-3; 14 bases map to TRBD2. This CDR3 contains 19 residues. V lost 0 bases, J lost 2 bases, and 8 bases stayed unmatched. Per the germline V gene, CDR1 is SGHRS and CDR2 is YFSETQ.

The chain employs TRBV6-5 and TRBJ2-1; TRBD2 matches at 10 bases. CDR3 length: 16 residues. Per the germline V gene, CDR1 is MNHEY and CDR2 is SVGAGI. V was clipped by 0 bases and J by 9 bases; unmatched bases: 8. This chain's CDR3 is CASSYSRSASGSEQFF. The CDR3 nucleotides are TGTGCCAGCAGTTACTCTCGATCGGCTAGCGGGAGTGAGCAGTTCTTC.

The rearrangement links TRBV7-9 to TRBJ2-7, with TRBD1 matching over 7 bases. Germline V CDR1 and CDR2: SEHNR, FQNEAQ (reference sequence). The CDR3 is 13 amino acids. V lost 2 bases and J lost 10; bases outside the gene matches: 8. The CDR3 sequence is CASSLRDSGYQYF. In DNA form, the CDR3 reads TGTGCCAGCAGCTTACGGGACAGCGGTTATCAGTACTTC.

The chain combines TRBV4-1 with TRBJ2-6; 9 positions agree with TRBD1. CDR3 length: 15 amino acids. The V gene's germline CDR1 is MGHRA and CDR2 YSYEKL. V gave up 4 bases and J gave up 4 bases; unmatched junction bases: 2. The CDR3 bases are TGCGCCAGCAGCCGGACAGGGGTGGGGGCCAACGTCCTGACTTTC. Amino acids: CASSRTGVGANVLTF.

The CDR3, as DNA: TGCGCCAGCAGCTTGGGAGGCGGGATAGGAGATACGCAGTATTTT. This encodes CASSLGGGIGDTQYF. V is TRBV5-1 and J is TRBJ2-3, with D tentatively TRBD2 (6 bases). The CDR3 contains 15 residues. The germline gives CDR1 SGHRS, CDR2 YFSETQ. V lost 0 bases to trimming and J lost 5 bases, with 13 bases between them.

The chain recombines TRBV2 with TRBJ2-7, with TRBD2 matching 9 bases. J lost 3 bases, V lost 4 bases, and 10 bases had no gene match. This CDR3 contains 16 residues. Germline loops: CDR1 SNHLY, CDR2 FYNNEI. CDR3 amino acids: CASSGASGTAFYEQYF. CDR3 sequence (DNA): TGTGCCAGCAGTGGGGCTAGCGGGACGGCATTCTACGAGCAGTACTTC.